A single TCR beta chain is shown here with its context. Living in roughly 23 US areas, the participants were between about 18 and 100 years of age. Per the authors' pipeline: Researchers report that nucleated cell counts were estimated from reference gene primer amplification. The assay was immunoSEQ multiplex PCR, and TCRdb's table has in-frame clones only and misses some. The V and J calls and clone size are taken from that table; D and trimming were inferred from the DNA. The sample lists under 200,000 clones; around 83% were seen once. This entry belongs to a study of blood T cell repertoires in COVID-19. The germline gives CDR1 GTSNPN, CDR2 SVGIG (reference sequence). The CDR3 loop spans 13 amino acids. Trimming took 5 bases from V and 7 from J, leaving 17 bases between them.

The sequencing sample was made of PBMCs or T cells enriched from blood (not recorded which). The receptor was derived from a woman aged 45-60 years in a cohort exposed to, infected with or recovered from COVID-19 (not recorded which). This chain uses TRBV30 with TRBJ1-2; tentatively, D is TRBD1 (5 bases). The CDR3 reads CAWGFVGDGGYTF. The CDR3 coding sequence is TGTGCCTGGGGGTTTGTAGGGGATGGTGGCTACACCTTC.